This is a list of T cell receptor beta chains from one sample in a study of beta chain features in type 1 diabetes. Here immunoSEQ multiplex PCR was the method, and the copy in TCRdb shows in-frame clones only, minus some. The sample carries 150,000 to 200,000 clones, about 8% recorded once. Sequenced input: central memory CD4+ T cells from blood. The receptors here all came from a middle-aged woman with type 1 diabetes. The CDR3 runs from the conserved cysteine through the conserved F or W. A D gene is named only where the DNA matches it firmly. A row's size may be missing; if present it is once, few, many or a size class.

clone size	V gene	D gene	J gene	CDR3 protein	CDR3 DNA
-	TRBV5-1	TRBD1	TRBJ1-1	CASSFGTGITEAFF	TGCGCCAGCAGCTTCGGGACAGGGATCACTGAAGCTTTCTTT
many	TRBV7-2	TRBD1	TRBJ2-3	CASSWGDRGGTDTQYF	TGTGCCAGCAGCTGGGGGGACAGGGGGGGCACAGATACGCAGTATTTT
few	TRBV19	-	TRBJ2-2	CASCRGYTGELFF	TGTGCCAGTTGCCGGGGGTACACCGGGGAGCTGTTTTTT
-	TRBV6-6	-	TRBJ1-5	CASSYSMRGGNQPQHF	TGTGCCAGCAGTTATAGCATGCGGGGAGGCAATCAGCCCCAGCATTTT
few	TRBV7-2	-	TRBJ2-7	CASSPTSGQGKNEQYF	TGTGCCAGCAGCCCCACCTCCGGGCAGGGGAAGAACGAGCAGTACTTC
few	TRBV7-9	-	TRBJ2-1	CASSLVAGVSEQFF	TGTGCCAGCAGCTTAGTTGCCGGGGTGAGTGAGCAGTTCTTC
-	TRBV19	TRBD2	TRBJ2-5	CASSLSGGRIQETQYF	TGTGCCAGTAGCCTAAGCGGGGGACGTATCCAAGAGACCCAGTACTTC
few	TRBV27	TRBD1	TRBJ2-7	CASSSTGAHSYEQYF	TGTGCCAGCAGTTCGACAGGGGCCCACTCCTACGAGCAGTACTTC
-	TRBV2	TRBD1	TRBJ1-6	CASSERQGGNSPLHF	TGTGCCAGCAGCGAGAGACAGGGCGGGAATTCACCCCTCCACTTT
-	TRBV28	TRBD2	TRBJ2-1	CASSFLLGLASGRDNEQFF	TGTGCCAGCAGTTTCCTGCTTGGGCTGGCTAGCGGGAGGGACAATGAGCAGTTCTTC
-	TRBV5-6	TRBD1	TRBJ2-5	CASSLEGTGEETQYF	TGTGCCAGCAGCTTGGAAGGGACAGGGGAAGAGACCCAGTACTTC
few	TRBV2	TRBD1	TRBJ1-5	CASSEGGQNQPQHF	TGTGCCAGCAGTGAAGGGGGACAGAATCAGCCCCAGCATTTT
-	TRBV6-1	-	TRBJ2-7	CASSRQGGEHEQYF	TGTGCCAGCAGTAGACAGGGAGGAGAACACGAGCAGTACTTC
-	TRBV4-3	TRBD1	TRBJ1-5	CASSRAQGAEQPQHF	TGCGCCAGCAGCCGGGCACAGGGGGCGGAACAGCCCCAGCATTTT
-	TRBV4-1	TRBD2	TRBJ2-6	CASSQEGVASGRSGANVLTF	TGCGCCAGCAGCCAAGAGGGGGTTGCTAGCGGGAGGTCTGGGGCCAACGTCCTGACTTTC
-	TRBV6-5	TRBD1	TRBJ2-7	CASSSGQGATGEQYF	TGTGCCAGCAGTTCAGGACAGGGGGCAACGGGCGAGCAGTACTTC
-	TRBV10-3	-	TRBJ1-1	CAISDRGGTEAFF	TGTGCCATCAGTGATAGGGGGGGAACTGAAGCTTTCTTT
few	TRBV7-9	-	TRBJ1-2	CASSRNPQGGYTF	TGTGCCAGCAGCCGAAACCCCCAGGGAGGCTACACCTTC
few	TRBV28	TRBD1	TRBJ2-4	CASSVTGVNIQYF	TGTGCCAGCAGCGTAACAGGGGTCAACATTCAGTACTTC
-	TRBV6-6	TRBD1	TRBJ2-3	CASSGHRGLIDTQYF	TGTGCCAGCAGCGGCCACAGGGGGCTGATAGATACGCAGTATTTT
-	TRBV28	-	TRBJ2-1	CASTNSYNEQFF	TGTGCCAGCACCAACAGCTACAATGAGCAGTTCTTC
few	TRBV28	-	TRBJ2-1	CASMELRQGLENEQFF	TGTGCCAGCATGGAACTTCGACAGGGACTAGAGAATGAGCAGTTCTTC
-	TRBV5-1	-	TRBJ1-1	CASSLPGEDQAFF	TGCGCCAGCAGCTTGCCGGGGGAAGATCAAGCTTTCTTT
-	TRBV5-4	-	TRBJ2-7	CASGTGTFAYEQYF	TGTGCCAGCGGAACCGGGACATTTGCCTACGAGCAGTACTTC
-	TRBV5-4	-	TRBJ1-2	CASSSGSEAGYTF	TGTGCCAGCAGCAGCGGGTCGGAAGCCGGCTACACCTTC
few	TRBV5-6	TRBD2	TRBJ2-1	CASSRLTLAGDYNEQFF	TGTGCCAGCAGCCGATTAACGCTAGCGGGAGACTACAATGAGCAGTTCTTC
many	TRBV4-3	-	TRBJ2-7	CASSQDWGLEQYF	TGCGCCAGCAGCCAAGATTGGGGGCTTGAGCAGTACTTC